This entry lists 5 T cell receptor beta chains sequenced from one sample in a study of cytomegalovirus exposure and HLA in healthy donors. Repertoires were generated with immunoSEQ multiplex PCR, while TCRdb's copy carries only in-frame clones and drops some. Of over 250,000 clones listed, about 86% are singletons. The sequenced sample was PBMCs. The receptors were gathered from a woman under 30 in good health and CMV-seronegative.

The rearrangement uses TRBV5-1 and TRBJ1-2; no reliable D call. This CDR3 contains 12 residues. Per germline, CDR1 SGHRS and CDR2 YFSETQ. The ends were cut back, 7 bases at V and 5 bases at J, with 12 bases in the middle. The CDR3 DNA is TGCGCCAGCTCCGGGAGGGCTTATGGCTACACCTTC. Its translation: CASSGRAYGYTF.

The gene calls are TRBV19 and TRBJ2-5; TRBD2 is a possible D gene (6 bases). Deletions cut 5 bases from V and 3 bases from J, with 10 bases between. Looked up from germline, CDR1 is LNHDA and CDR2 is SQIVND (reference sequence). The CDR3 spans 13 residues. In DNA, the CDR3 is TGTGCCAGTAGTTCGGGCGGGAAAGAGACCCAGTACTTC. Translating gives CASSSGGKETQYF.

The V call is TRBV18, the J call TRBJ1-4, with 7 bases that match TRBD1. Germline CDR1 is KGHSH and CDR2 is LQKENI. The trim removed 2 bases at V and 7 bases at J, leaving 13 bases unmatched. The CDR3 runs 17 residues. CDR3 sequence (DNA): TGTGCCAGCTCACCATTGTCCCAGGGGGTCGTCGGTGAAAAACTGTTTTTT. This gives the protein CASSPLSQGVVGEKLFF.

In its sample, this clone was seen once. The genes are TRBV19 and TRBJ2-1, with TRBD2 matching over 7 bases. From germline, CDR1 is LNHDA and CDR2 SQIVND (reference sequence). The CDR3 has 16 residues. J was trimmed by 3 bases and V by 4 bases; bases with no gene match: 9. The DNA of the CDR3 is TGTGCCAGTAGTACCCTAGGGCTAGCGGTCTACAATGAGCAGTTCTTC. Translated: CASSTLGLAVYNEQFF.

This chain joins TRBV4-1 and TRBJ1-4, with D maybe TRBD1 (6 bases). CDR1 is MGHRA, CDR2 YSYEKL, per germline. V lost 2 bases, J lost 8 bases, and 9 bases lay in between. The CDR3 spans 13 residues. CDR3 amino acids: CASSQPGEEKLFF. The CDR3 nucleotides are TGCGCCAGCAGCCAACCAGGGGAAGAAAAACTGTTTTTT.